This is a list of T cell receptor beta chains from one sample in a study of siplizumab effects on memory and regulatory T cells. Clones were read by immunoSEQ multiplex PCR, and TCRdb kept only the in-frame ones, dropping some. The sample yields 85,000 to 130,000 clones, around 92% seen once. Material for sequencing was CD4+ T cells sorted from blood. The receptors originated from a human donor in good health. Some clones in this sample may be carry-over from other donors' samples. Each CDR3 is given with its conserved first and last residue. Each record gives: clone size, V gene, D gene, J gene, CDR3 DNA, CDR3 protein. A D gene is named only where the DNA matches it firmly. The size field is filled for only some rows; it gives once, few, many or a size class.

-	TRBV6-5	TRBD1	TRBJ1-1	TGTGCCAGCAGTTACTTACAGGGGGCGCCGGGTGAAGCTTTCTTT	CASSYLQGAPGEAFF
-	TRBV14	TRBD2	TRBJ2-3	TGTGCCAGCAGCCAAGGGACTAGCGGCCCAGATACGCAGTATTTT	CASSQGTSGPDTQYF
-	TRBV5-1	-	TRBJ2-3	TGCGCCAGCAGCACACCGGGAGCAGATACGCAGTATTTT	CASSTPGADTQYF
-	TRBV5-1	-	TRBJ1-2	TGCGCCAGCAGCTTGGCTACCGGGACGGCCTATGGCTACACCTTC	CASSLATGTAYGYTF
-	TRBV9	-	TRBJ2-3	TGTGCCAGCAGCGTCGGCGAGACTAGAGGGGATACGCAGTATTTT	CASSVGETRGDTQYF
-	TRBV18	-	TRBJ2-7	TGTGCCAGCTCGCTAGAACAGGGCATCTACGAGCAGTACTTC	CASSLEQGIYEQYF
-	TRBV28	TRBD2	TRBJ2-5	TGTGCCAGCAGTCCGGGACTAGCGGGTCTGGAGACCCAGTACTTC	CASSPGLAGLETQYF
-	TRBV11-3	-	TRBJ2-2	TGTGCCAGCAGCTCACCAAACTCTCCCGGGGAGCTGTTTTTT	CASSSPNSPGELFF
-	TRBV4-1	-	TRBJ1-5	TGCGCCAGCAGCCGCTCAGGGGATCAGCCCCAGCATTTT	CASSRSGDQPQHF
once	TRBV28	-	TRBJ1-5	TGTGCCAGCAGGGGGGGGCGTGACCGGGTTGGCGGGGTTAGCAATCAGCCCCAGCATTTT	CASRGGRDRVGGVSNQPQHF
-	TRBV7-9	-	TRBJ2-1	TGTGCCAGCAGCGGGGAGACAGCTAGCTCCTACAATGAGCAGTTCTTC	CASSGETASSYNEQFF
-	TRBV30	-	TRBJ2-1	TGTGCCTGGAGCGGGATATCCTACAATGAGCAGTTCTTC	CAWSGISYNEQFF
few	TRBV21-1	-	TRBJ1-1	TGTGCCAGCAGGCCCCCAACCTTGGACACTGAAGCTTTCTTT	CASRPPTLDTEAFF
-	TRBV25-1	TRBD1	TRBJ1-2	TGTGCCAGCGCCGGGACAGGGTTGGGCTACACCTTC	CASAGTGLGYTF
-	TRBV2	-	TRBJ1-2	TGTGCCAGCAGTGTTGATGCTACCTTCTATGGCTACACCTTC	CASSVDATFYGYTF
-	TRBV7-2	TRBD2	TRBJ2-1	TGTGCCAGCAGCCCCAGGACTAGCCGATGGGTTAATGAGCAGTTCTTC	CASSPRTSRWVNEQFF
once	TRBV6-5	-	TRBJ2-1	TGTGCCACTACACGGGAGTATGAGCAGTTCTTC	CATTREYEQFF
few	TRBV5-1	TRBD2	TRBJ2-1	TGCGCCAGCAGCAGTCTAGCGGGAGGTTCCAATGAGCAGTTCTTC	CASSSLAGGSNEQFF
-	TRBV19	TRBD1	TRBJ2-7	TGTGCCAGTAGTATCCTACTTGACAGGGTCAATCCCTACGAGCAGTACTTC	CASSILLDRVNPYEQYF
-	TRBV28	-	TRBJ2-7	TGTGCCAGCACTAATTCCCGCGGTTTAGGGTCTTTCGACTCCGAGCAGTACTTC	CASTNSRGLGSFDSEQYF
-	TRBV11-3	TRBD2	TRBJ2-2	TGTGCCAGCAGCTATAGCGGGAGCACCGGGGAGCTGTTTTTT	CASSYSGSTGELFF
-	TRBV28	-	TRBJ1-1	TGTGCCAGCAGTGGTCGGGACGGCCTGAACACTGAAGCTTTCTTT	CASSGRDGLNTEAFF
-	TRBV11-2	-	TRBJ2-1	TGTGCCAGCAGCCCGATGGACTTTTCCAATGAGCAGTTCTTC	CASSPMDFSNEQFF
once	TRBV30	-	TRBJ2-1	TGTGCCTGGAGTAAGAGTCGGGGCTATGAGCAGTTCTTC	CAWSKSRGYEQFF
-	TRBV9	-	TRBJ2-2	TGTGCCAGCAGCGTTGTACATGGGACCGGGGAGCTGTTTTTT	CASSVVHGTGELFF
once	TRBV7-9	-	TRBJ2-7	TGTGCCAGCAGCAATCCCCCAACCTACGAGCAGTACTTC	CASSNPPTYEQYF
-	TRBV4-2	-	TRBJ2-5	TGTGCCAGCAGCCAAGTCGGCGCGGCACAACAAGAGACCCAGTACTTC	CASSQVGAAQQETQYF
-	TRBV7-6	TRBD2	TRBJ2-7	TGTGCCAGCAGCTTAGGAGGGTCGGGGGGCGAGCAGTACTTC	CASSLGGSGGEQYF
-	TRBV5-1	-	TRBJ1-2	TGCGCCAGCAGCTTGGTGGCAGGGGTCGATCTCTATGGCTACACCTTC	CASSLVAGVDLYGYTF
-	TRBV7-2	TRBD2	TRBJ2-2	TGTGCCAGCAGCCCTACTAGCGGGAGGGCCGGGGCCGGGGAGCTGTTTTTT	CASSPTSGRAGAGELFF
-	TRBV6-5	-	TRBJ2-6	TGTGCCAGCAGGACGCTGAGCGGGGGGGCCAACGTCCTGACTTTC	CASRTLSGGANVLTF
-	TRBV5-1	TRBD2	TRBJ2-7	TGCGCCAGCAGCTTGGCCCTGGCGGGAGTCGTGGAGGAGCAGTACTTC	CASSLALAGVVEEQYF
-	TRBV7-9	-	TRBJ2-1	TGTGCCAGCAGCTTAGCGGGGGGATACAATGAGCAGTTCTTC	CASSLAGGYNEQFF